Below are 2 T cell receptor beta chains sequenced from a single sample in a study of identical twins. One entry per CDR3 protein results from TCRdb running MiXCR on the 5' RACE reads. The data hold fewer than 250,000 distinct CDR3 sequences, with 15% observed a single time. This sample was shared with a second study, whose subject was T cells expressing NK-cell markers.

Sequencing used CD8+ T cells sorted from blood. The source of these receptors is a woman under 30 in good health.

This clonotype was counted at least ten times. The J gene is TRBJ2-1, the V gene TRBV6-5; D may be TRBD1 or TRBD2 (5 bases each). Looked up from germline, CDR1 is MNHEY and CDR2 is SVGAGI. This CDR3 comprises 11 residues. Trimming removed 4 bases from V and 10 bases from J, with 8 bases in between. The CDR3, as DNA: TGTGCCAGCAGTTGGGGGAAGGAGCAGTTCTTC. Translated, it gives CASSWGKEQFF.

V and J are TRBV11-2 and TRBJ2-1, with D possibly TRBD2 on 5 matching bases. The germline CDR1 and CDR2 sequences are SGHAT and FQNNGV. There are 19 residues in the CDR3. Trimming left V 6 bases short and J 10 bases short, with 34 bases between. The CDR3 DNA sequence: TGTGCCAGCAGAGACCCGCTAGGCCCTGGGCTAGCTACTGATCTCGAGCAGTTCTTC. It translates to CASRDPLGPGLATDLEQFF.